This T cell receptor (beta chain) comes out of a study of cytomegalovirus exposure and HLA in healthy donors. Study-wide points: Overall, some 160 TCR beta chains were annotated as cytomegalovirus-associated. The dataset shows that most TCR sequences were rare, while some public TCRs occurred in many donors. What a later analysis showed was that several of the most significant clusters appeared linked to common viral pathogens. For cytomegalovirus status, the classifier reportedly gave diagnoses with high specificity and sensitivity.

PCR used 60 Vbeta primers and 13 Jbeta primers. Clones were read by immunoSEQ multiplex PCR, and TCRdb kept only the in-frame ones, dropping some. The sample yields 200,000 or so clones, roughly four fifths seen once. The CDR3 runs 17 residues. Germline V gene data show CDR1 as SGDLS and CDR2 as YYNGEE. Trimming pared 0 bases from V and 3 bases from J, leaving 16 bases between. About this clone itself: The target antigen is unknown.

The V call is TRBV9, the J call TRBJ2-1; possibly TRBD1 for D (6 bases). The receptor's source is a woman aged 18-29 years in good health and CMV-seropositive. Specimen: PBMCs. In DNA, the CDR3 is TGTGCCAGCAGCGTAGGGGGAAGTGGGGGCAGCTACAATGAGCAGTTCTTC. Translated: CASSVGGSGGSYNEQFF.